One T cell receptor (beta chain) is described in this entry. Its cognate antigen is unknown. Other DNA sequences in the same sample also yield this CDR3. This sample stems from a study of shared clonotypes between healthy human individuals. The repertoire was sequenced with immunoSEQ multiplex PCR; TCRdb's copy has only in-frame clones and lacks some. The sample consists of 2 million to 2.5 million clones, approximately 94% of them appearing once. The CDR3 consists of 13 residues. J was trimmed by 6 bases and V by 0 bases; bases with no gene match: 1. Per the germline V gene, CDR1 is SGHRS and CDR2 is YFSETQ. Findings and limits, study-wide: Shared across a few donors were about 4.8% of the naive CD4 clonotypes.

Sequenced material: naive CD4+ T cells sorted from blood. The sample's subset: CD45RA+ positively selected. This receptor was taken from a young man in good health. The V and J genes are TRBV5-1 and TRBJ1-2; 8 bases are shared with TRBD1. CDR3 DNA: TGCGCCAGCAGCTTGGGGACAGGGCATGGCTACACCTTC. Translating gives CASSLGTGHGYTF.